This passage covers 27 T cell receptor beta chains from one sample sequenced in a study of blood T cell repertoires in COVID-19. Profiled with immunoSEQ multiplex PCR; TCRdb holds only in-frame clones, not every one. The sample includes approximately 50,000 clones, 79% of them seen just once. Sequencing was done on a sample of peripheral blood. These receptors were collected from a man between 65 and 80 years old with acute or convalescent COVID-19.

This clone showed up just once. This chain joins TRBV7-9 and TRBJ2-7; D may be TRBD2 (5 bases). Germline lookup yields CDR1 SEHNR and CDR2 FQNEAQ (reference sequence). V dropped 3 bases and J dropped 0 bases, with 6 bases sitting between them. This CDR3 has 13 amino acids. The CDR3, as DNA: TGTGCCAGCAGCTTCACTAGCTCCTACGAGCAGTACTTC. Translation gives CASSFTSSYEQYF.

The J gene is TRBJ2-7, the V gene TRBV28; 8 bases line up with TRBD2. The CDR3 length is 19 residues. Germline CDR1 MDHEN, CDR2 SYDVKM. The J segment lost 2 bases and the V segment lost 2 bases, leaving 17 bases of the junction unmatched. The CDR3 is CASSLIVWRGDPSTYEQYF. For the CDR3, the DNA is TGTGCCAGCAGTTTAATCGTTTGGCGGGGGGACCCGTCAACCTACGAGCAGTACTTC. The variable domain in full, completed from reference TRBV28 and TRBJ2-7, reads DVKVTQSSRYLVKRTGEKVFLECVQDMDHENMFWYRQDPGLGLRLIYFSYDVKMKEKGDIPEGYSVSREKKERFSLILESASTNQTSMYLCASSLIVWRGDPSTYEQYFGPGTRLTVT.

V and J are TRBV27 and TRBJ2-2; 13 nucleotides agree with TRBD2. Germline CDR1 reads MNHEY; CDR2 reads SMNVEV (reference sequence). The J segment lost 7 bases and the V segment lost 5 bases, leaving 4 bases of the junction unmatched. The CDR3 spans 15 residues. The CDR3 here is CASSQGTSGNGELFF. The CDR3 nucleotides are TGTGCCAGCAGTCAGGGGACTAGCGGGAACGGGGAGCTGTTTTTT.

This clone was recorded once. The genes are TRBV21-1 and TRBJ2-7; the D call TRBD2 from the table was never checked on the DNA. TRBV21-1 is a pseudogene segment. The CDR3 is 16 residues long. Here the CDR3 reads CASSKIGKSSSYEQYF. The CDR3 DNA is TGTGCCAGCAGCAAAATCGGGAAGTCGAGCTCCTACGAGCAGTACTTC.

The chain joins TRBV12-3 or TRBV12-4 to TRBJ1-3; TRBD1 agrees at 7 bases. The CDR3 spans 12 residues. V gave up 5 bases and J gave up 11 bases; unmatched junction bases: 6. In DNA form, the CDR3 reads TGTGCCAGCAGTCTCAGACAGGGATCCATATATTTT. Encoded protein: CASSLRQGSIYF.

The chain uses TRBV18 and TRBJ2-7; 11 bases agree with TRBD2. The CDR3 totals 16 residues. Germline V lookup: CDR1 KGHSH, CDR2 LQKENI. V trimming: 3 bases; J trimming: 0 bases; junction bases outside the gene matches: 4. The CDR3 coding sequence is TGTGCCAGCTCACCCCGACTAGCGGGGAGCTCCTACGAGCAGTACTTC. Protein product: CASSPRLAGSSYEQYF. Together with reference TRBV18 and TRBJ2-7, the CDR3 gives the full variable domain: NAGVMQNPRHLVRRRGQEARLRCSPMKGHSHVYWYRQLPEEGLKFMVYLQKENIIDESGMPKERFSAEFPKEGPSILRIQQVVRGDSAAYFCASSPRLAGSSYEQYFGPGTRLTVT.

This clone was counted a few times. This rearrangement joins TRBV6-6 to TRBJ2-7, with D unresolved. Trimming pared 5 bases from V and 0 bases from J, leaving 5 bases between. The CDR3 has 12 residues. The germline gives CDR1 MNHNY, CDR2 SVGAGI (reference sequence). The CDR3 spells CASSRRSYEQYF. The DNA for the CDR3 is TGTGCCAGCAGTCGCCGCTCCTACGAGCAGTACTTC.

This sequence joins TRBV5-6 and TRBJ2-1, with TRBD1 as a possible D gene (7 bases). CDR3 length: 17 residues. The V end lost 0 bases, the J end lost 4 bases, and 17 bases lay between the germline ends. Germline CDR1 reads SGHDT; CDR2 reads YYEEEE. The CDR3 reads CASSLEWQGGFYNEQFF. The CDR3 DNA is TGTGCCAGCAGCTTGGAGTGGCAGGGGGGATTTTACAATGAGCAGTTCTTC.

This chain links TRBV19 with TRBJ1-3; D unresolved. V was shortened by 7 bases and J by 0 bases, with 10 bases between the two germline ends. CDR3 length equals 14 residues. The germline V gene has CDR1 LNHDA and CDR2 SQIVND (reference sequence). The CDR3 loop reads CASTGLSSGNTIYF. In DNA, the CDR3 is TGTGCCAGTACAGGACTGAGCTCTGGAAACACCATATATTTT.

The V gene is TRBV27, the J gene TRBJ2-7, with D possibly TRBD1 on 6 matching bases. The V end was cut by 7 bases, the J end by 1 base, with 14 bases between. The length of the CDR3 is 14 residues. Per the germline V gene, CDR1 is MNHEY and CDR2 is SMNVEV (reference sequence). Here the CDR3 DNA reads TGTGCCAGCAAGAGAACAGGGATATCCTACGAGCAGTACTTC. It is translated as CASKRTGISYEQYF.

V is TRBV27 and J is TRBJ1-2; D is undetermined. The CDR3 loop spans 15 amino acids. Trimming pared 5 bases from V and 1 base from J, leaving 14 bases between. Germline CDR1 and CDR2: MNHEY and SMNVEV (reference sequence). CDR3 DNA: TGTGCCAGCAGTGCGGGTGTTGCATATAACTATGGCTACACCTTC. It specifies CASSAGVAYNYGYTF.

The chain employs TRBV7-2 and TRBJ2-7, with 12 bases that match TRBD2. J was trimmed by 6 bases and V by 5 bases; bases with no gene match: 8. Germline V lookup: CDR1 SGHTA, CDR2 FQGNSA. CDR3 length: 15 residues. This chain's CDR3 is CASSLLAGGSSEQYF. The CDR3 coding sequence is TGTGCCAGCAGCCTACTAGCGGGGGGTTCTTCCGAGCAGTACTTC.

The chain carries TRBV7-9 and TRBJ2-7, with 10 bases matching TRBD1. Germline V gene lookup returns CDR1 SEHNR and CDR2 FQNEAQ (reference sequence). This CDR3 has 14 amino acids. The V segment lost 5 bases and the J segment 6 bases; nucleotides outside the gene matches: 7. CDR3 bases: TGTGCCAGCAGCCGACCGGGACAGGGGCCCGAGCAGTACTTC. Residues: CASSRPGQGPEQYF.

The CDR3 DNA reads as TGCAGCGTTGGCGGGAGAGGAGAGACCCAGTACTTC. This codes for CSVGGRGETQYF. The chain couples TRBV29-1 to TRBJ2-5, with 7 bases lining up with TRBD2. CDR1 and CDR2 from the germline V gene are SQVTM and ANQGSEA. The CDR3 is 12 amino acids. V was clipped by 4 bases and J by 4 bases; unmatched bases: 3.

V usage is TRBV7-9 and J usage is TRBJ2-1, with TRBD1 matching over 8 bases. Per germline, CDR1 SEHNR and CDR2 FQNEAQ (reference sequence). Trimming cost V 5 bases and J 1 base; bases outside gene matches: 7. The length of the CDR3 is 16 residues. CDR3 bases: TGTGCCAGCAGCCCAGACAGGGGTAAATCCTACAATGAGCAGTTCTTC. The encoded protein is CASSPDRGKSYNEQFF. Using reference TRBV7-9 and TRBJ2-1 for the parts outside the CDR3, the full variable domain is DTGVSQNPRHKITKRGQNVTFRCDPISEHNRLYWYRQTLGQGPEFLTYFQNEAQLEKSRLLSDRFSAERPKGSFSTLEIQRTEQGDSAMYLCASSPDRGKSYNEQFFGPGTRLTVL.

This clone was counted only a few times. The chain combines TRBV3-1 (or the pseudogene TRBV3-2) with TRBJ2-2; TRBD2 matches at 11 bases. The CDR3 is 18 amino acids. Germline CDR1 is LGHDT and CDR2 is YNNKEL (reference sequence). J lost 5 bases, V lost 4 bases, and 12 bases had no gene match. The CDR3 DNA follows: TGTGCCAGCAGCCCCATCCGCAGACTAGCGGGGAGGACCGGGGAGCTGTTTTTT. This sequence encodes CASSPIRRLAGRTGELFF.

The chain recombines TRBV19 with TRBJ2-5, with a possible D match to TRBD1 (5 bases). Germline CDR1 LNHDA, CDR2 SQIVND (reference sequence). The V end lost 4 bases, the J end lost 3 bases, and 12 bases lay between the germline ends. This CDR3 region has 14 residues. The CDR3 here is CASSTPGMKETQYF. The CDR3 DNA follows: TGTGCCAGTAGTACCCCAGGGATGAAAGAGACCCAGTACTTC.

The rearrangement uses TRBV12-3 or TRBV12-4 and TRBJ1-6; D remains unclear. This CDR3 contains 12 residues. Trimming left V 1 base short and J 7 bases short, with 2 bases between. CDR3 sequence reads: CASSLVNSPLHF. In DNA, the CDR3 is TGTGCCAGCAGTTTAGTAAATTCACCCCTCCACTTT.

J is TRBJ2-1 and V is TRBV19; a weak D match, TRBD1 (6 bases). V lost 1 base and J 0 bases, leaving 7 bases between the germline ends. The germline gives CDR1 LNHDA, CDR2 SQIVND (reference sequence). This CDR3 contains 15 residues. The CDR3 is CASSIGRGSYNEQFF. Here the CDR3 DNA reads TGTGCCAGTAGTATAGGCAGGGGCTCCTACAATGAGCAGTTCTTC.

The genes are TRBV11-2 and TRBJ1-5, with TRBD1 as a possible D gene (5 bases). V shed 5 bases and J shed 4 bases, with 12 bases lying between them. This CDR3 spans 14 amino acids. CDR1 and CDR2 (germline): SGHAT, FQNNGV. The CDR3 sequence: CASSQAGLNQPQHF. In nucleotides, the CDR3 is TGTGCCAGCAGCCAAGCAGGGTTAAATCAGCCCCAGCATTTT.

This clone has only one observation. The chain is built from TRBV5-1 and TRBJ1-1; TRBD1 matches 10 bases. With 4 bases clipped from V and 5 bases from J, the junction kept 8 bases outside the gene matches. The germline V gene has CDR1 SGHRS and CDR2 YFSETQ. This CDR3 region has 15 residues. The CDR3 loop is CASSRLGTGVTEAFF. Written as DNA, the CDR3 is TGCGCCAGCAGCCGGCTCGGGACAGGGGTTACTGAAGCTTTCTTT.

CDR3 sequence reads: CASSEQTGFTEAFF. CDR3 DNA sequence: TGTGCCAGCAGTGAACAGACAGGTTTCACTGAAGCTTTCTTT. This chain joins TRBV6-1 and TRBJ1-1; TRBD1 is a possible D gene (6 bases). Germline V lookup: CDR1 MNHNS, CDR2 SASEGT. The CDR3 is 14 residues long. Trimming shortened V by 2 bases and J by 4 bases, and 11 bases separated the two germline ends.

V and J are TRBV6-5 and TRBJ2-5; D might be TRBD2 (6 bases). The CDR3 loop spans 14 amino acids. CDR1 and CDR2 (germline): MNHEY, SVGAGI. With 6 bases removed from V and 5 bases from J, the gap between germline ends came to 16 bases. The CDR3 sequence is CASRFTLARETQYF. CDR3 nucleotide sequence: TGTGCCAGCAGATTCACCCTAGCGCGGGAGACCCAGTACTTC.

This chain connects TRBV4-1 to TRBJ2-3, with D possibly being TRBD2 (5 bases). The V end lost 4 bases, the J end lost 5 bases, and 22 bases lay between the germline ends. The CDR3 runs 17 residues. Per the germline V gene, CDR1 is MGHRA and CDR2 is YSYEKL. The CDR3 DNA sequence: TGCGCCAGCAGCCGAGTCAAGGGAAGAGGGCGTGTAGATACGCAGTATTTT. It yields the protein CASSRVKGRGRVDTQYF.

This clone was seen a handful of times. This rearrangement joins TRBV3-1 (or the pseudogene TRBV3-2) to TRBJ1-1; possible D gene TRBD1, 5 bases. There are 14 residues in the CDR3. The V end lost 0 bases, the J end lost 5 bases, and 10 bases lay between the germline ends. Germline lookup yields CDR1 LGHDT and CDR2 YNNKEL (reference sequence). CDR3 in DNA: TGTGCCAGCAGCCAAGAACACGGGGGGACTGAAGCTTTCTTT. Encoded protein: CASSQEHGGTEAFF.

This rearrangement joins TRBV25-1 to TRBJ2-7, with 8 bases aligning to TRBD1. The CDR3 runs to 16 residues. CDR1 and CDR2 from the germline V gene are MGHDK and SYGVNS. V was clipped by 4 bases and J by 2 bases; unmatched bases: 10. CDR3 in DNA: TGTGCCAGCAGTGCGATGGACAGGGCAGGAACCTACGAGCAGTACTTC. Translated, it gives CASSAMDRAGTYEQYF.

The CDR3: CAWSFGRTGVNEQYF. The CDR3 DNA sequence: TGTGCCTGGTCATTTGGAAGGACAGGGGTTAACGAGCAGTACTTC. This rearrangement joins TRBV30 to TRBJ2-7, with 9 nucleotides matching TRBD1. Trimming at V came to 5 bases and at J to 5 bases, leaving 13 bases not matched to a gene. From germline, CDR1 is GTSNPN and CDR2 SVGIG (reference sequence). The CDR3 extends over 15 amino acids.